One sample yielded the 16 T cell receptor beta chains listed below, sequenced in a study of radiation and T cells in renal cell carcinoma. The time point is: baseline pretreatment blood. Regarding treatment: 15 Gy SBRT to primary tumor, nephrectomy 4 weeks later. TCRdb's copy holds only in-frame clones and misses some; the assay was immunoSEQ multiplex PCR. Of approximately 51,000 clones listed, roughly 83% are singletons. The material sequenced was blood, taken from a patient whose treatment included radiotherapy and nephrectomy. The receptors were sampled from a woman aged 65 to 85 with renal cell carcinoma.

This rearrangement joins TRBV9 to TRBJ1-3, with 9 bases identical to TRBD1. CDR1 and CDR2 (germline): SGDLS, YYNGEE. This CDR3 is built from 16 residues. V gave up 4 bases and J gave up 0 bases; unmatched junction bases: 5. This CDR3 is CASSTGTGNSGNTIYF. In DNA form, the CDR3 reads TGTGCCAGCAGCACCGGGACAGGGAACTCTGGAAACACCATATATTTT.

CDR3 DNA: TGTGCCAGCAGCCGGGAGGGGTGGCAGGGGGAATATGGCTACACCTTC. It codes for CASSREGWQGEYGYTF. This chain connects TRBV4-2 to TRBJ1-2; 7 positions match TRBD1. Germline CDR1 and CDR2: LGHNA and YNFKEQ. The CDR3 runs 16 residues. The V gene end was trimmed by 4 bases and the J gene end by 5 bases; junction bases not matched to a gene: 13.

J is TRBJ1-2 and V is TRBV14; maybe TRBD1 (6 bases). The CDR3 contains 15 residues. CDR1 SGHDN and CDR2 FVKESK come from the germline V gene. The germline V and J ends were trimmed by 2 bases and 2 bases, with 12 bases remaining between them. CDR3 sequence reads: CASSQNWRGNYGYTF. CDR3 bases: TGTGCCAGCAGCCAAAACTGGAGGGGGAACTATGGCTACACCTTC.

The chain has TRBV7-8 and TRBJ2-7; tentatively, D is TRBD1 (5 bases). The CDR3 is made up of 13 amino acids. Germline assignment: CDR1 SGHVS and CDR2 FQNEAQ. Trimming cost V 4 bases and J 7 bases, with 14 bases left between them. The CDR3, as DNA: TGTGCCAGCAGCTCCACCCGCCGGACAGAGCAGTACTTC. Amino acids: CASSSTRRTEQYF.

The rearrangement joins TRBV5-1 to TRBJ1-2; the D is unclear. CDR1 is SGHRS and CDR2 is YFSETQ in the germline V gene. Trimming took 0 bases from V and 4 from J, leaving 13 bases between them. The CDR3 sequence is 15 residues long. CDR3: CASSLDVGVTYGYTF. The CDR3 DNA follows: TGCGCCAGCAGCTTGGACGTCGGCGTTACCTATGGCTACACCTTC. Full variable domain (remainder filled in from reference TRBV5-1 and TRBJ1-2): KAGVTQTPRYLIKTRGQQVTLSCSPISGHRSVSWYQQTPGQGLQFLFEYFSETQRNKGNFPGRFSGRQFSNSRSEMNVSTLELGDSALYLCASSLDVGVTYGYTFGSGTRLTVV.

This clone came up once. The J gene is TRBJ2-1, the V gene TRBV6-5; D unresolved. V shed 2 bases and J shed 6 bases, with 11 bases lying between them. The germline CDR1 and CDR2 sequences are MNHEY and SVGAGI. The CDR3 is made up of 14 amino acids. CDR3 coding DNA: TGTGCCAGCAGTTACGGAGTGCCCGTCAATGAGCAGTTCTTC. Its translation is CASSYGVPVNEQFF.

V is TRBV7-9 and J is TRBJ1-6, with unresolved D. Germline CDR1 and CDR2: SEHNR and FQNEAQ (reference sequence). The CDR3 is made up of 14 amino acids. Trimming cost V 0 bases and J 8 bases, with 8 bases left between them. The CDR3 DNA is TGTGCCAGCAGCTTAGCCGCGGATTATTCACCCCTCCACTTT. Its protein is CASSLAADYSPLHF.

This clone was observed a single time. J is TRBJ1-2 and V is TRBV2, with D possibly being TRBD1 (5 bases). The CDR3 is 12 amino acids. Trimming left V 8 bases short and J 6 bases short, with 13 bases between. CDR1 is SNHLY and CDR2 is FYNNEI in the germline V gene. The CDR3 is CASVGGYDGYTF. The CDR3 region has the DNA TGTGCCAGCGTGGGGGGGTATGATGGCTACACCTTC.

The chain combines TRBV15 with TRBJ1-4; D gene unclear. The germline V gene has CDR1 LNHNV and CDR2 YYDKDF (reference sequence). V was pared by 1 base and J by 0 bases, with 12 bases between. The CDR3 has 17 amino acids. DNA of the CDR3: TGTGCCACCAGCAGAGGACCGGAGCTTGCAACTAATGAAAAACTGTTTTTT. It specifies CATSRGPELATNEKLFF.

The gene calls are TRBV4-1 and TRBJ1-2; D is undetermined. Germline V lookup: CDR1 MGHRA, CDR2 YSYEKL. The CDR3 has 16 amino acids. V was clipped by 0 bases and J by 4 bases, with 15 bases between them. The CDR3: CASSQDQRTAIYGYTF. The CDR3 nucleotides are TGCGCCAGCAGCCAAGATCAGCGGACGGCCATCTATGGCTACACCTTC.

This chain uses TRBV4-3 with TRBJ1-2, with D possibly TRBD1 on 5 matching bases. This CDR3 spans 15 amino acids. The ends were cut back, 3 bases at V and 4 bases at J, with 15 bases in the middle. In germline, CDR1 is LGHNA, CDR2 YSLEER. The CDR3 DNA is TGCGCCAGCAGCCATCAAGCGCAGGGTGCCTATGGCTACACCTTC. As protein: CASSHQAQGAYGYTF.

The chain has TRBV6-6 and TRBJ2-2; D is unresolved. V was pared by 7 bases and J by 7 bases, with 13 bases between. The CDR3 spans 13 residues. The germline V gene has CDR1 MNHNY and CDR2 SVGAGI (reference sequence). DNA for the CDR3: TGTGCCAGCACCCCTGGTCACAGCGGGGAGCTGTTTTTT. Amino acid sequence: CASTPGHSGELFF.

The chain is built from TRBV2 and TRBJ1-6; weak D call: TRBD1 (5 bases). The CDR3 runs 14 residues. Trimming cost V 4 bases and J 2 bases, with 6 bases left between them. In germline, CDR1 is SNHLY, CDR2 FYNNEI. The DNA for the CDR3 is TGTGCCAGCAGTGTAGGGGCCTATAATTCACCCCTCCACTTT. Protein: CASSVGAYNSPLHF.

The gene calls are TRBV11-2 and TRBJ1-5; D call uncertain. Germline V gives CDR1 SGHAT, CDR2 FQNNGV. The CDR3 covers 15 residues. V shed 0 bases and J shed 2 bases, with 8 bases lying between them. As DNA, the CDR3 is TGTGCCAGCAGCTTAGAAGTGGGAGGCAATCAGCCCCAGCATTTT. It is translated as CASSLEVGGNQPQHF.

The J gene is TRBJ2-5, the V gene TRBV7-9; TRBD1 matches 7 bases. The CDR3 sequence is 15 residues long. CDR1 and CDR2 (germline): SEHNR, FQNEAQ (reference sequence). Germline trimming cut 5 bases from V and 5 bases from J; bases unmatched to any gene: 11. As DNA, the CDR3 is TGTGCCAGCAGCAACCGAGACAGGGCGTGGGAGACCCAGTACTTC. Translation: CASSNRDRAWETQYF. The variable domain in full, completed from reference TRBV7-9 and TRBJ2-5, reads DTGVSQNPRHKITKRGQNVTFRCDPISEHNRLYWYRQTLGQGPEFLTYFQNEAQLEKSRLLSDRFSAERPKGSFSTLEIQRTEQGDSAMYLCASSNRDRAWETQYFGPGTRLLVL.

This clone was counted only a few times. The chain couples TRBV4-2 to TRBJ2-5; possible D gene TRBD2, 6 bases. Germline lookup yields CDR1 LGHNA and CDR2 YNFKEQ. Trimming stripped 3 bases from V and 8 bases from J, with 13 bases between. The CDR3 totals 13 residues. The CDR3 sequence: CASSQDYSSTQYF. CDR3 sequence (DNA): TGTGCCAGCAGCCAGGACTACTCTAGTACCCAGTACTTC.